This T cell receptor (beta chain) came from a study of post-analysis software for immune sequencing data (dated by TCRdb to the mid-2010s). A note on the overall study: Recorded disease courses included relapsing-remitting, secondary progressive and progressive-relapsing multiple sclerosis, with some patients lacking subtype annotation. The patient repertoires were set against 10 to 11 previously published healthy control repertoires from donors whose ages ranged from roughly 6 to 26 years. A subset of samples was prepared in parallel using single-end sample barcoding, then pooled and co-amplified after Illumina adapter ligation.

To demonstrate the VDJtools post-analysis software, the study profiled TCR beta repertoires from the peripheral blood of about a dozen young patients with multiple sclerosis. The multiple sclerosis patients were children and adolescents ranging in age from about 6 to 17 years. The protocol used for the library was PCR. Sequencing took place on an Illumina HiSeq 2500. To reduce PCR and sequencing biases, unique molecular identifiers were incorporated into the TCR beta cDNA libraries. Per 1 to 10 million input T cells, roughly 500,000 cDNA molecules were obtained, such that each molecule approximated one T cell. Patient libraries were prepared and sequenced with the same protocol used for the earlier healthy control dataset. Samples belonging to the same batch were prepared together, multiplexed and sequenced on a shared HiSeq lane. The paper's data handling went like this. Raw barcoded reads were processed with MIGEC, discarding single-read molecular identifier groups before consensus assembly and CDR3 extraction. VDJtools was used for post-analysis of the clonotype tables, and diversity was normalized by down-sampling every dataset to the size of the smallest sample. Repertoire overlap clustering matched CDR3 amino acid but not nucleotide sequences to correct batch-related cross-sample contamination. TCRdb reprocessed the public reads (quality trimming at Q25 with fastp, clone calling with MiXCR) and kept in-frame beta chains. Duplicate CDR3 protein sequences are folded into a single record with the most common DNA and genes. V and J calls and clone size were set by TCRdb, not the authors. For this sample there are around 500,000 distinct CDR3 sequences; around a third appear just once. The ten largest clones capture 4.5% to 7.5% of the sample.

What the authors observed across the whole study: Direct clustering with F measure revealed strong co-clustering of samples prepared in the same batch, which led to a batch-effect correction. Significantly lower normalized Chao1 diversity was found in multiple sclerosis patients than in controls, suggesting substantial peripheral T-cell clonal expansion. The multiple sclerosis patient group was slightly younger than the control group. Patients showed significantly higher frequencies than controls for a handful of TRBV segments, among them TRBV5-6, TRBV5-1 and TRBV20-1.

Remarks on this clonotype: The antigen this receptor binds is unknown. No quality values exist for individual bases; no much larger clone is one base distant.

The V end loses 3 bases and the J end loses 7 bases, and a stretch of 13 bases separates them. From a lookup of the germline V gene, CDR1 and CDR2 are MDHEN and SYDVKM. Its CDR3 holds 14 amino acids, cysteine through phenylalanine. Of all the DNA, just the CDR3 is kept, 42 bases in frame from base 1. Recombination linked TRBV28 to TRBJ1-5, with TRBD1 as a weak D call on 5 bases. The TCR comes from a girl between 2 and 17 years old with multiple sclerosis. Sequencing was done on a sample of blood. The CDR3 reads as follows: CASSFIGAHQPQHF. The sequenced DNA: TGTGCCAGCAGTTTTATTGGGGCTCACCAGCCCCAGCATTTT.